This TCR beta chain was sequenced during a study of blood T cell repertoires in COVID-19 (dated by TCRdb to 2020 to 2022). For context, the study as a whole: Samples covering the acute and convalescent phases of COVID-19 were provided by collaborators in the United States, Italy and Spain. The prospective study material was composed of cDNA or gDNA derived from T cells, B-cell-depleted T cells, or PBMCs. The dataset comprised deeply sampled blood TCRbeta repertoires from subjects exposed to, actively infected with, or recovered from COVID-19. The repertoires were released in a freely available public database intended as a resource for research on the immune response to SARS-CoV-2. Samples were obtained from the ongoing ImmuneRACE study (first 160 participants) and from some 1,200 subjects provided by 6 global collaborators. A de-identified subject ID, COVID-19 status, age in years and sex were almost always included in the sample metadata. Where available, HLA class I and class II types were taken from metadata supplied by the sample provider and were not determined by assay-based typing. The study at large found these results: The quantity of clinical and demographic metadata differed by source and by participant and was supplied without curation.

TCRbeta CDR3 regions were amplified from genomic DNA using the immunoSEQ Assay, a bias-controlled multiplex PCR. In the authors' own workflow: The number of nucleated cells in each sample was estimated from the amplification of reference gene primers within the assay. Sequence reads were collapsed and filtered to measure the absolute abundance of every unique TCRbeta CDR3 rearrangement. Productive Simpson clonality was computed per sample as the square root of Simpson's diversity index over productive rearrangements. The clones in this table, taken by TCRdb from immuneACCESS, are in-frame only. Not every clone is retained; where verified, under half of the shortfall comes from an unresolved V gene, and the cause of the rest is unknown. D and trimming come from the DNA, and the V and J calls and clone size come from that table. This sample comprises some 200,000 clones, 65% to 90% of them detected only once. Jointly, the top ten make up around 11% of the sample.

Regarding this clone: What antigen it recognizes has not been identified. There are no base qualities to consult, and no much larger clone falls within one base.

Enrolling through a virtual design, the prospective study's participants ranged in age from roughly 18 to 100 years and lived across roughly 23 United States geographic areas. Cohort assignment in the prospective study relied on participant-reported clinical history from a screening survey and a study questionnaire. For ImmuneRACE Cohort 3, a participant was defined as recovered based on two consecutive negative NP/OP PCR tests, clearance by a healthcare professional, or resolution of symptoms. Mobile phlebotomists in the prospective study collected whole blood, serum and a nasopharyngeal or oropharyngeal swab from every participant. Participants in the prospective study had the option to provide additional blood draws and questionnaires over a 2-month period. Before DNA extraction, blood samples from the prospective study were shipped at room temperature or frozen. The germline V gene sets CDR1 to KGHDR and CDR2 to SFDVKD. V sheds 6 bases and J sheds 3 bases, leaving 13 bases between their ends. The CDR3 goes from the cysteine to the phenylalanine over 14 residues. Of the read, only the CDR3 DNA is kept; its 42 bases are in frame from base 1.

Specimen: PBMCs or T cells enriched from blood (not recorded which). The receptor was isolated from a man aged 35-49 years who had recovered from COVID-19. The receptor chain draws on TRBV24-1 and TRBJ1-1; no D segment can be confidently identified. The CDR3 is CATSPRGEYTEAFF. The DNA sequence follows: TGTGCCACCAGTCCCCGGGGAGAATACACTGAAGCTTTCTTT.